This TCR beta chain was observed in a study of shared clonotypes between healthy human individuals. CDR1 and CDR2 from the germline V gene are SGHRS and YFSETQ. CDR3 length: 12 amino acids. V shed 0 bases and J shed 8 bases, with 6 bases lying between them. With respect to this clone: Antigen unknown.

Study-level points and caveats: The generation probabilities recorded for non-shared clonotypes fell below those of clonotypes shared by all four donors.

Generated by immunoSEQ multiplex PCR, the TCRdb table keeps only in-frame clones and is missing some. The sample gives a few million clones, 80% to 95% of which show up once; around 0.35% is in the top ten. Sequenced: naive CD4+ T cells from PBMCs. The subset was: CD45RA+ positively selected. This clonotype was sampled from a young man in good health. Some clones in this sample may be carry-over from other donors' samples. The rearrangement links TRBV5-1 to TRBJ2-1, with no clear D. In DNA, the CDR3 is TGCGCCAGCAGCTTGGAGTCCCATGAGCAGTTCTTC. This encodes CASSLESHEQFF.